This TCR beta chain was observed in a study of technical replicates of blood from a few donors. The ends lost 0 bases at V and 2 bases at J; junction bases unmatched: 6. There are 18 residues in the CDR3. CDR1 is SGDLS, CDR2 YYNGEE, per germline. Data came from immunoSEQ multiplex PCR; TCRdb stores just in-frame clones and leaves some out. The table has 9,500 to 15,000 clones, roughly 93% seen once. The clonotype comes from a human donor in good health. The genes are TRBV9 and TRBJ2-1; TRBD2 matches 12 bases. The material sequenced was PBMCs. CDR3 in DNA: TGTGCCAGCAGCGTAGGGCTAGCGGGAGGGCCGACCTACAATGAGCAGTTCTTC. Its translation: CASSVGLAGGPTYNEQFF.